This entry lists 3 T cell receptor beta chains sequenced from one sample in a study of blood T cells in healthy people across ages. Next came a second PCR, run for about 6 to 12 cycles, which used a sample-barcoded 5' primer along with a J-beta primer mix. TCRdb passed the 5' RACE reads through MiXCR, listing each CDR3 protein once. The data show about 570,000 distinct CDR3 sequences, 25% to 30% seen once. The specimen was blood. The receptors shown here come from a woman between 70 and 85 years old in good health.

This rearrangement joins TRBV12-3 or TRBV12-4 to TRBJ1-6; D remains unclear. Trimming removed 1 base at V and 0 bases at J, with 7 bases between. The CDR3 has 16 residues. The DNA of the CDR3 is TGTGCCAGCAGTTTAGACGGGAGCTCCTATAATTCACCCCTCCACTTT. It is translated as CASSLDGSSYNSPLHF.

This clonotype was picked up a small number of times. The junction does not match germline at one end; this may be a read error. The CDR3 spells CVSSMGGDYGYTF. DNA of the CDR3: TGCGTCAGCAGCATGGGAGGCGACTATGGCTACACCTTC. The chain couples TRBV5-1 to TRBJ1-2; D ambiguous. The CDR3 contains 13 residues. CDR1 and CDR2 from the germline V gene are SGHRS and YFSETQ.

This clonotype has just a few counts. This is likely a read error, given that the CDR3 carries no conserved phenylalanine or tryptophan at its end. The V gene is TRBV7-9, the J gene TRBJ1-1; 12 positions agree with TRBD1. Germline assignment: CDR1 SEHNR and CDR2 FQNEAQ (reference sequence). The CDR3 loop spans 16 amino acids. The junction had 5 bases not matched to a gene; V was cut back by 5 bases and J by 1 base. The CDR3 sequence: CASSAGTGGRNTEAFI. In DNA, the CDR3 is TGTGCCAGCAGCGCTGGGACAGGGGGCAGGAACACTGAAGCTTTCATT.